This section outlines one T cell receptor beta chain sequence together with its context. Its antigen is currently not known. It has no much larger one-base neighbor in the sample; base qualities were not kept. This entry is derived from a study of blood T cell repertoires in COVID-19 (dated by TCRdb to about 2020). With regard to the full study: Samples covering the acute and convalescent phases of COVID-19 were provided by collaborators in the United States, Italy and Spain. The prospective study material was composed of cDNA or gDNA derived from T cells, B-cell-depleted T cells, or PBMCs. The dataset comprised deeply sampled blood TCRbeta repertoires from subjects exposed to, actively infected with, or recovered from COVID-19. The repertoires were released in a freely available public database meant as a resource for research on the immune response to SARS-CoV-2. The samples were drawn from two sources: the first 160 participants of the ongoing ImmuneRACE study, and 1,254 subjects contributed by 6 global collaborators. Nearly every sample came with metadata listing a de-identified subject ID, COVID-19 status, age in years and sex. HLA class I and class II types, where available, came from metadata supplied by the sample provider rather than from assay-based typing. Study-wide conclusions, independent of this receptor: The amount of clinical and demographic metadata varied by source and participant and was provided uncurated.

CDR1 and CDR2 are read off the germline V gene as SGHDN and FVKESK. V is cut back by 1 base and J by 3 bases, with 0 bases in the junction unmatched. Reading from cysteine to phenylalanine, the CDR3 counts 16 amino acids. The read is trimmed to its CDR3 DNA, 48 bases read in frame from base 1. The immunoSEQ Assay, a bias-controlled multiplex PCR, was used to amplify TCRbeta CDR3 regions from genomic DNA. Concerning the study's data processing: Nucleated cell counts per sample were estimated from amplification of reference gene primers within the assay. Sequence reads were collapsed and filtered to measure the absolute abundance of every unique TCRbeta CDR3 rearrangement. For each sample, productive Simpson clonality was calculated as the square root of Simpson's diversity index across productive rearrangements. This is the immuneACCESS table as TCRdb keeps it, with only in-frame sequences that have V and J called. A part of the clones is gone; compared with another copy, unresolved V genes explain less than half, and the rest is unexplained. V and J calls and clone size come straight from that table; D and trimming were deduced from the DNA. For this sample there are 87,000 or so clones; around 75% appear just once. About 16% of the sample is held by the ten biggest clonotypes.

Collaborating institutions collected whole blood in K2EDTA tubes following their own protocols. Collaborator samples were shipped for TCRbeta analysis as frozen whole blood, isolated PBMCs, or DNA extracted from either sample type. The TCR comes from a woman older than 75 with active or convalescent COVID-19. Recombination joined TRBV14 with TRBJ2-3; 14 junctional bases match TRBD2. The specimen sequenced was peripheral blood. The DNA sequence is as follows: TGTGCCAGCAGCCAAGGGACTAGCGGGAGGACAGATACGCAGTATTTT. Its protein reads: CASSQGTSGRTDTQYF.